This T cell receptor (beta chain) was sequenced during a study of shared clonotypes between healthy human individuals. The CDR3 totals 14 residues. J was trimmed by 7 bases and V by 4 bases; bases with no gene match: 10. Germline CDR1 MNHEY, CDR2 SVGAGI. CD45RA+ naive and CD45RA-negative memory subsets were separated from CD4+ cells. Sequencing used immunoSEQ multiplex PCR; TCRdb keeps in-frame clones, though not all of them. The profile covers fewer than 850,000 clones, with approximately 75% appearing a single time and 1.5% to 2% taken by the ten largest. The sequencing input was memory CD4+ T cells sorted from blood. Indicated subset: CD45RA-negative fraction. The origin of this receptor is a woman in her 30s in good health. The chain joins TRBV6-5 to TRBJ2-7; TRBD1 aligns across 7 bases. Written as DNA, the CDR3 is TGTGCCAGCAGTTCCGGGACAGCCCGTTTTGAGCAGTACTTC. It yields the protein CASSSGTARFEQYF.